This record covers a single T cell receptor beta chain. The antigen it binds to is not known. Base qualities are missing; no much larger clone stands one base away. TCRbeta CDR3 regions were amplified from genomic DNA using the immunoSEQ Assay, a bias-controlled multiplex PCR. The paper's data handling went like this. Within the assay, amplification of reference gene primers was used to estimate how many nucleated cells each sample contained. To quantify the absolute abundance of each unique TCRbeta CDR3 rearrangement, sequence reads were collapsed and filtered. For each sample, productive Simpson clonality was calculated as the square root of Simpson's diversity index over productive rearrangements. Held by TCRdb, this immuneACCESS table contains in-frame sequences only and omits some clones. Under half of the omission traces to an unresolved V gene where checked; the cause of the rest is unknown. V and J calls and clone size come straight from that table; D and trimming were deduced from the DNA. The sample table holds about 220,000 clones, of which approximately 80% were seen once. The ten largest clones take up 13% of the sample.

Collaborating institutions collected whole blood in K2EDTA tubes following their own protocols. For TCRbeta analysis, collaborators shipped samples in one of three forms: frozen whole blood, isolated PBMCs, or DNA extracted from either of those sample types. The sample is drawn from a study of blood T cell repertoires in COVID-19 (TCRdb year 2020). Broadly, across the study: Collaborator samples came from the United States, Italy and Spain and covered acute and convalescent phases of COVID-19. Nearly every sample came with metadata listing a de-identified subject ID, COVID-19 status, age in years and sex. The prospective study material was composed of cDNA or gDNA derived from T cells, B-cell-depleted T cells, or PBMCs. The repertoires were released in a freely available public database meant as a resource for research on the immune response to SARS-CoV-2. Where available, HLA class I and class II types were taken from metadata supplied by the sample provider and were not determined by assay-based typing. The samples were drawn from the first 160 participants of the ongoing ImmuneRACE study and from 1,254 subjects provided by 6 global collaborators. Deeply sampled blood TCRbeta repertoires from subjects exposed to, actively infected with, or recovered from COVID-19 were included in the dataset.

What the research found in general, with its limitations: The amount of clinical and demographic metadata varied by source and participant and was provided uncurated.

The CDR3 covers 14 residues, taking in both the cysteine and the phenylalanine. Left in the record is the CDR3 DNA by itself, 42 bases read in frame from the first base. According to the germline V gene, CDR1 reads MDHEN and CDR2 reads SYDVKM. Deletion took 2 bases off V and 4 bases off J, with a span of 9 bases between the germline ends. The receptor was isolated from a human donor in a cohort sampled during active COVID-19. Sequencing input: peripheral blood. This receptor chain uses TRBV28 and TRBJ1-3; 5 matching bases give a weak D call of TRBD1. In nucleotide form, the sequence is TGTGCCAGCAGTTTAATCGGGGGAGGAAACACCATATATTTT. Its protein product is CASSLIGGGNTIYF.